The 14 T cell receptor beta chains presented below share a single source sample, sequenced in a study of blood T cell repertoires in COVID-19. The method was immunoSEQ multiplex PCR; TCRdb's version includes in-frame clones alone and lacks a portion of them. The repertoire holds approximately 230,000 clones, with roughly 87% as singletons. Sample: peripheral blood. The receptors were gathered from a man aged 18 to 30 with active or convalescent COVID-19.

The V call is TRBV18, the J call TRBJ2-2, with D maybe TRBD2 (5 bases). V lost 6 bases and J 4 bases, leaving 18 bases between the germline ends. The germline V gene has CDR1 KGHSH and CDR2 LQKENI. The length of the CDR3 is 16 residues. Here the CDR3 DNA reads TGTGCCAGCTCTTCAGGACCTCACCGGGGCACCGGGGAGCTGTTTTTT. Amino acid sequence: CASSSGPHRGTGELFF.

The V call is TRBV19, the J call TRBJ1-6; perhaps TRBD1 as D (6 bases). There are 14 residues in the CDR3. The V end was cut by 9 bases, the J end by 7 bases, with 16 bases between. Germline V gene data show CDR1 as LNHDA and CDR2 as SQIVND (reference sequence). The CDR3 region is CASAGVMGNSPLHF. CDR3 sequence (DNA): TGTGCCAGCGCAGGGGTTATGGGAAATTCACCCCTCCACTTT.

This chain connects TRBV5-5 to TRBJ2-7, with 11 nucleotides matching TRBD2. CDR3 length equals 17 residues. CDR1 and CDR2 (germline): SGHKS, YYEKEE (reference sequence). J gave up 5 bases and V 1 base, and 11 bases lay outside the gene matches. CDR3 sequence reads: CASSLSAIAGGRDEQYF. The CDR3 coding sequence is TGTGCCAGCAGCTTGTCTGCTATAGCGGGAGGGCGCGACGAGCAGTACTTC.

V usage is TRBV27 and J usage is TRBJ1-6; 8 bases agree with TRBD1. V shed 3 bases, J shed 7 bases, and the junction held 8 bases outside the gene matches. The CDR3 runs 16 residues. In germline, CDR1 is MNHEY, CDR2 SMNVEV (reference sequence). CDR3 in DNA: TGTGCCAGCAGTTTTAAAGTAGGACAGGGAAATTCACCCCTCCACTTT. Protein: CASSFKVGQGNSPLHF.

The chain employs TRBV24-1 and TRBJ2-2, with TRBD2 as a possible D gene (5 bases). This CDR3 spans 14 amino acids. Trimming left V 9 bases short and J 1 base short, with 11 bases between. In germline, CDR1 is KGHDR, CDR2 SFDVKD. The CDR3 here is CATLGRENTGELFF. CDR3 DNA: TGTGCCACCCTCGGACGGGAGAACACCGGGGAGCTGTTTTTT.

The chain combines TRBV2 with TRBJ2-7; a weak D match, TRBD1 (5 bases). This CDR3 region has 14 residues. Trimming removed 3 bases at V and 3 bases at J, with 12 bases between. The V gene's germline CDR1 is SNHLY and CDR2 FYNNEI. CDR3 loop: CASSDFSRDYEQYF. The CDR3 DNA sequence: TGTGCCAGCAGTGACTTTAGCAGGGACTACGAGCAGTACTTC. The whole variable domain, remainder taken from reference TRBV2 and TRBJ2-7, is EPEVTQTPSHQVTQMGQEVILRCVPISNHLYFYWYRQILGQKVEFLVSFYNNEISEKSEIFDDQFSVERPDGSNFTLKIRSTKLEDSAMYFCASSDFSRDYEQYFGPGTRLTVT.

This chain connects TRBV9 to TRBJ2-3; 7 bases are shared with TRBD1. This CDR3 is 15 amino acids long. Germline V gives CDR1 SGDLS, CDR2 YYNGEE. Trimming at V came to 5 bases and at J to 0 bases, leaving 6 bases not matched to a gene. The CDR3 region is CASRDDRASTDTQYF. In DNA, the CDR3 is TGTGCCAGCAGGGACGACAGGGCTAGCACAGATACGCAGTATTTT.

The V gene is TRBV14, the J gene TRBJ1-3; D is unclear. The CDR3 is 16 residues long. The germline V gene encodes CDR1 SGHDN and CDR2 FVKESK. The germline V and J ends were trimmed by 0 bases and 0 bases, with 9 bases remaining between them. The CDR3 nucleotides read TGTGCCAGCAGCCAAGACCGTATTCTCTCTGGAAACACCATATATTTT. This encodes CASSQDRILSGNTIYF.

V is TRBV4-3 and J is TRBJ2-7; TRBD1 might be the D (6 bases). CDR1 and CDR2 from the germline V gene are LGHNA and YSLEER. This CDR3 is built from 15 residues. V shed 0 bases and J shed 3 bases, with 12 bases lying between them. CDR3 protein: CASSQDHREFYEQYF. The CDR3 region has the DNA TGCGCCAGCAGCCAAGATCACAGGGAATTCTACGAGCAGTACTTC.

The CDR3 region is CASSLDLIPSGPYNEQFF. As DNA, the CDR3 is TGTGCCAGCAGCTTAGATCTAATCCCTAGCGGACCCTACAATGAGCAGTTCTTC. The chain has TRBV11-2 and TRBJ2-1, with 7 bases identical to TRBD2. The CDR3 is 18 amino acids. Germline V gene data show CDR1 as SGHAT and CDR2 as FQNNGV. V was pared by 0 bases and J by 2 bases, with 10 bases of the junction left unmatched. Filled out from reference TRBV11-2 and TRBJ2-1, the complete variable domain reads EAGVAQSPRYKIIEKRQSVAFWCNPISGHATLYWYQQILGQGPKLLIQFQNNGVVDDSQLPKDRFSAERLKGVDSTLKIQPAKLEDSAVYLCASSLDLIPSGPYNEQFFGPGTRLTVL.

This chain joins TRBV7-9 and TRBJ1-1, with D unresolved. The length of the CDR3 is 14 residues. Germline V gives CDR1 SEHNR, CDR2 FQNEAQ (reference sequence). V lost 2 bases and J 10 bases, leaving 17 bases between the germline ends. In nucleotides, the CDR3 is TGTGCCAGCAGCTTATTGGTAATGGGGAGTGGAGCTTTCTTT. It is translated as CASSLLVMGSGAFF. The whole variable domain, filled in from reference TRBV7-9 and TRBJ1-1, reads DTGVSQNPRHKITKRGQNVTFRCDPISEHNRLYWYRQTLGQGPEFLTYFQNEAQLEKSRLLSDRFSAERPKGSFSTLEIQRTEQGDSAMYLCASSLLVMGSGAFFGQGTRLTVV.

The rearrangement uses TRBV5-1 and TRBJ2-3, with 15 bases that match TRBD2. The V and J ends lost 5 bases and 3 bases, in that order; junction bases with no gene match: 4. The CDR3 extends over 16 amino acids. Germline CDR1 SGHRS, CDR2 YFSETQ. The CDR3 sequence is CASRAGLAGGTDTQYF. DNA of the CDR3: TGCGCCAGCAGAGCTGGACTAGCGGGAGGGACAGATACGCAGTATTTT.

The rearrangement uses TRBV28 and TRBJ2-6; perhaps TRBD2 as D (6 bases). Trimming shortened V by 4 bases and J by 0 bases, and 13 bases separated the two germline ends. CDR3 length: 17 residues. Germline assignment: CDR1 MDHEN and CDR2 SYDVKM. The CDR3 DNA reads TGTGCCAGCAGTTCCCCCGGGGACTCCTCTGGGGCCAACGTCCTGACTTTC. Its protein is CASSSPGDSSGANVLTF.

V gene TRBV5-1 combines with J gene TRBJ2-3, with 9 bases matching TRBD1. The V gene end was trimmed by 0 bases and the J gene end by 3 bases; junction bases not matched to a gene: 2. The germline CDR1 and CDR2 sequences are SGHRS and YFSETQ. The CDR3 covers 15 residues. CDR3 sequence: CASSLAGQGTDTQYF. The CDR3 DNA is TGCGCCAGCAGCTTGGCGGGACAGGGTACAGATACGCAGTATTTT.